One T cell receptor beta chain is described in this entry. The table lists this clonotype with a few counts. Its binding antigen is unknown. The record has no base qualities; no much larger clone is one base away. The data derive from a study of identical twins (dated by TCRdb to about 2016). Looking at the study overall: TCR alpha and beta repertoires from monozygotic twins, unrelated adults of various ages and cord blood were deep-sequenced to test whether fetal clonotypes persist. To rule out contamination, replicate twin experiments were performed at different times with different library preparation protocols. General conclusions and limits of the study: The excess sharing between twins in beta out-of-frame sequences was weaker because fewer shared sequences reduced the signal-to-noise ratio. Compared with coincidental sharing between unrelated individuals, out-of-frame TCR alpha sequences shared between twins had an excess of sequences with low generation probability. Zero-insertion analyses could be partly confounded by invariant T cells such as MAIT and iNKT, although diverse VJ usage argued against such confounding for most clonotypes. Because the same donors could not be followed over many years, conclusions were based on cross-sectional statistical analysis. Fewer insertions were carried by abundant cord blood beta clonotypes, a similar but weaker trend appeared in young adult naive repertoires, and no such trend appeared in memory repertoires. In monozygotic twins, recombination models systematically underestimated out-of-frame TCR alpha sharing, but the models matched the sharing seen between unrelated individuals.

Every donor in the study was a healthy Caucasian. The twin cohort consisted of three pairs of female monozygotic twins, all aged about 18 to 30 years. Miltenyi CD45RO+ enrichment and human naive T-cell isolation kits were used to isolate memory (CD45RO+) and naive T cells from PBMC. The germline V gene (reference sequence) sets CDR1 to LNHDA and CDR2 to SQIVND. The V and J ends are trimmed by 0 bases and 2 bases, leaving 8 bases between them. The CDR3 starts with the cysteine, ends with the phenylalanine, and has 15 residues. The DNA shown is the 45-base CDR3, in frame from base 1. Library construction relied on 5' RACE. The sequencer listed for this sample is Illumina HiSeq 2000. A universal primer binding site was introduced by template switching, and a unique molecular identifier was present in the final cDNA, enabling accurate counting of TCR cDNA molecules. First-strand cDNA for TCR alpha and beta chains was synthesized from specific primers in the conserved constant-segment region. To control for contamination, each cDNA library was double barcoded with a SMART-Mk sample barcode plus Illumina barcodes. TruSeq adapter sequences along with Illumina sample barcodes were introduced in two successive PCR steps. The Illumina HiSeq platform was used with custom primers to sequence TCR alpha and beta cDNA libraries. As for how the authors treated the data: Unique molecular identifiers were extracted from raw reads with MiGEC, and CDR3 positions were determined with MiXCR. For each individual, recombination models were inferred using an EM algorithm with the repgenHMM and IGoR tools. Shared clonotypes were analyzed with the tcR package in R, and sharing was normalized by the product of cloneset sizes. Out-of-frame nonproductive sequences were analyzed to study raw recombination free of thymic and clonal selection effects. The public reads were quality trimmed at Q25 with fastp and then assembled into clones with MiXCR by TCRdb, keeping productive beta chains. Each CDR3 protein appears once, grouped with its most common genes and DNA. These V and J calls rely on TCRdb rather than the paper's analysis. The sample data list roughly 250,000 distinct CDR3 sequences, and roughly 7% of these were observed just once. The top ten clones comprise roughly 3.9% of the sample.

These same records also appear under a second study, on yellow fever vaccine responses in identical twins. Per the second study: The T cell response to vaccination in identical twins was reported by the authors to appear partly convergent and partly personalized. In identical twins, the study followed T cell clones that responded to the vaccine with precision.

Sequences were obtained from memory (CD45RO+) T cells sorted from blood. What the cell subset or site label conveys for this sample: CD45RO+ enriched T cells. This TCR was recovered from a woman in her late teens or twenties in good health. This receptor chain uses TRBV19 and TRBJ2-1, and possibly TRBD2, on 5 matching bases. The CDR3 corresponds to CASSIEDSAYNEQFF. At the DNA level, the sequence is TGTGCCAGTAGTATAGAGGATAGCGCCTACAATGAGCAGTTCTTC.